This entry lists 26 T cell receptor beta chains sequenced from one sample in a study of blood T cell repertoires in COVID-19. Here immunoSEQ multiplex PCR was the method, and the copy in TCRdb shows in-frame clones only, minus some. This table holds roughly 410,000 clones, more than 75% found once. Sample: peripheral blood. The receptors stem from a woman aged 55-75 years with COVID-19, enrolled during active disease.

CDR3 in amino acids: CASSQQGATEITDTQYF. The CDR3 DNA sequence: TGCGCCAGCAGCCAGCAGGGGGCCACTGAGATCACAGATACGCAGTATTTT. The rearrangement links TRBV5-1 to TRBJ2-3; TRBD1 aligns across 8 bases. The CDR3 consists of 17 residues. Unmatched junction bases numbered 12, after V lost 4 bases and J lost 2 bases. Germline CDR1 SGHRS, CDR2 YFSETQ.

The chain joins TRBV3-1 (or the pseudogene TRBV3-2) to TRBJ1-6; 8 nucleotides line up with TRBD1. The CDR3 consists of 15 residues. The germline V gene has CDR1 LGHDT and CDR2 YNNKEL (reference sequence). The V segment lost 3 bases and the J segment 6 bases; nucleotides outside the gene matches: 4. CDR3 amino acids: CASSQADRGNSPLHF. The DNA of the CDR3 is TGTGCCAGCAGCCAGGCCGACAGGGGTAATTCACCCCTCCACTTT.

CDR3 nucleotide sequence: TGTGCCAGCAGTCCCTCCCTAGCGGGGGGGCCCGGGGAGCTGTTTTTT. This gives the protein CASSPSLAGGPGELFF. The chain links TRBV2 to TRBJ2-2; the match to TRBD2 covers 12 bases. V trimming: 5 bases; J trimming: 6 bases; junction bases outside the gene matches: 7. The CDR3 sequence is 16 residues long. CDR1 and CDR2 (germline): SNHLY, FYNNEI. Using reference TRBV2 and TRBJ2-2 for the parts outside the CDR3, the full variable domain is EPEVTQTPSHQVTQMGQEVILRCVPISNHLYFYWYRQILGQKVEFLVSFYNNEISEKSEIFDDQFSVERPDGSNFTLKIRSTKLEDSAMYFCASSPSLAGGPGELFFGEGSRLTVL.

J is TRBJ2-7 and V is TRBV3-1 (or the pseudogene TRBV3-2); D gene ambiguous. The CDR3 length is 11 residues. The V gene's germline CDR1 is LGHDT and CDR2 YNNKEL (reference sequence). V lost 5 bases and J 7 bases, leaving 9 bases between the germline ends. The CDR3 DNA reads as TGTGCCAGCAGCGCCCGGCGGGAGCAGTACTTC. Protein sequence: CASSARREQYF.

This clone was seen a handful of times. This same CDR3 is encoded by further DNA sequences in the sample. The chain links TRBV29-1 to TRBJ1-5, with D perhaps TRBD1 (6 bases). CDR3 size: 12 residues. Germline CDR1 SQVTM, CDR2 ANQGSEA. Trimming took off 4 bases at V and 4 bases at J, with 8 bases between the two ends. The CDR3 here is CSVGQGNQPQHF. The CDR3 DNA reads TGCAGCGTTGGCCAGGGGAATCAGCCCCAGCATTTT.

The rearrangement joins TRBV2 to TRBJ1-4; TRBD1 matches at 7 bases. The germline gives CDR1 SNHLY, CDR2 FYNNEI. V gave up 5 bases and J gave up 0 bases; unmatched junction bases: 3. The CDR3 spans 15 residues. The CDR3 here is CASSSQGATNEKLFF. The CDR3 region has the DNA TGTGCCAGCAGTAGCCAGGGGGCAACTAATGAAAAACTGTTTTTT.

The CDR3 loop is CASTPGLLSDTQYF. CDR3 bases: TGTGCCAGCACCCCGGGACTATTGTCAGATACGCAGTATTTT. The chain has TRBV6-5 and TRBJ2-3, with 7 bases that match TRBD2. CDR1 is MNHEY and CDR2 is SVGAGI in the germline V gene. J was trimmed by 4 bases and V by 7 bases; bases with no gene match: 8. The CDR3 is made up of 14 amino acids.

The chain joins TRBV6-6 to TRBJ2-6, with TRBD1 identical over 8 bases. The CDR3 is 17 residues long. Germline V gene sequence: CDR1 MNHNY, CDR2 SVGAGI (reference sequence). After removal of 5 bases from V and 3 bases from J, the junction contained 9 bases not matched to a gene. The CDR3 is CASSRGQGTFGANVLTF. The CDR3 DNA follows: TGTGCCAGCAGTCGCGGACAGGGTACGTTTGGGGCCAACGTCCTGACTTTC.

The V gene is TRBV3-1 (or the pseudogene TRBV3-2), the J gene TRBJ1-4; TRBD1 agrees at 8 bases. From germline, CDR1 is LGHDT and CDR2 YNNKEL (reference sequence). V was clipped by 4 bases and J by 5 bases; unmatched bases: 9. The CDR3 runs to 16 residues. CDR3 sequence reads: CASSPGGQGGNEKLFF. The CDR3 coding sequence is TGTGCCAGCAGCCCCGGCGGACAGGGTGGGAATGAAAAACTGTTTTTT.

V usage is TRBV10-3 and J usage is TRBJ1-5, with 7 bases identical to TRBD1. In germline, CDR1 is ENHRY, CDR2 SYGVKD. The trim removed 5 bases at V and 0 bases at J, leaving 10 bases unmatched. The CDR3 consists of 17 residues. The CDR3 DNA follows: TGTGCCATCAGTAACAGGGGTCTACGGGATAGCAATCAGCCCCAGCATTTT. Its translation is CAISNRGLRDSNQPQHF.

The rearrangement uses TRBV7-8 and TRBJ2-7; D is unclear. The germline V gene has CDR1 SGHVS and CDR2 FQNEAQ. Trimming took off 1 base at V and 4 bases at J, with 11 bases between the two ends. The CDR3 sequence is 14 residues long. CDR3 in amino acids: CASSLEASEYEQYF. The CDR3 nucleotides are TGTGCCAGCAGCTTAGAGGCTTCGGAGTACGAGCAGTACTTC.

The chain combines TRBV28 with TRBJ2-7; no firm D call. Germline CDR1 MDHEN, CDR2 SYDVKM. Trimming stripped 5 bases from V and 3 bases from J, with 5 bases between. The length of the CDR3 is 11 residues. The CDR3 DNA follows: TGTGCCAGCAGTCAAAACTACGAGCAGTACTTC. Encoded protein: CASSQNYEQYF.

The gene calls are TRBV21-1 and TRBJ1-1. TRBV21-1 is classified as a pseudogene. The CDR3 extends over 13 amino acids. The CDR3 loop is CASSSPSIHLAFF. In DNA, the CDR3 is TGTGCCAGCAGCTCCCCTTCGATCCACTTAGCTTTCTTT.

This clone has just a few counts. This chain uses TRBV2 with TRBJ2-7, with a weak D call TRBD1 (6 bases). The germline V gene encodes CDR1 SNHLY and CDR2 FYNNEI. The CDR3 has 14 amino acids. The V gene lost 6 bases and the J gene lost 2 bases, with 14 bases spanning the gap. CDR3 region: CASRSGTPPYEQYF. Here the CDR3 DNA reads TGTGCCAGCAGGTCTGGGACACCTCCCTACGAGCAGTACTTC.

The chain links TRBV28 to TRBJ2-3; D gene unclear. The germline V and J ends were trimmed by 7 bases and 2 bases, with 19 bases remaining between them. CDR1 and CDR2 (germline): MDHEN, SYDVKM. The CDR3 sequence is 16 residues long. As DNA, the CDR3 is TGTGCCAGCATAACTACTAACGGGTTGAACACAGATACGCAGTATTTT. Translating it yields CASITTNGLNTDTQYF.

The genes are TRBV27 and TRBJ2-6, with TRBD1 identical over 7 bases. CDR3 length: 15 amino acids. The trim removed 5 bases at V and 2 bases at J, leaving 3 bases unmatched. In germline, CDR1 is MNHEY, CDR2 SMNVEV (reference sequence). The CDR3 loop is CASSTGDPGANVLTF. CDR3 coding DNA: TGTGCCAGCAGTACAGGGGACCCTGGGGCCAACGTCCTGACTTTC.

The table lists this clone with a count of one. V usage is TRBV28 and J usage is TRBJ2-7; possible D gene TRBD2, 6 bases. Germline loops: CDR1 MDHEN, CDR2 SYDVKM. The CDR3 is 11 residues long. Trimming took off 6 bases at V and 4 bases at J, with 7 bases between the two ends. CDR3 nucleotides: TGTGCCAGCAGGGGGAGGTACGAGCAGTACTTC. This translates into CASRGRYEQYF.

This clone was counted between two and nine times. This chain joins TRBV12-3 or TRBV12-4 and TRBJ1-5; no definite D call. V shed 6 bases and J shed 4 bases, with 10 bases lying between them. The length of the CDR3 is 13 residues. The CDR3 spells CASSNTVNQPQHF. As DNA, the CDR3 is TGTGCCAGCAGCAACACAGTGAATCAGCCCCAGCATTTT.

The gene calls are TRBV7-9 and TRBJ1-2; possible D gene TRBD1, 6 bases. V gave up 3 bases and J gave up 6 bases, with 14 bases separating them. The CDR3 covers 14 residues. Germline V gene sequence: CDR1 SEHNR, CDR2 FQNEAQ (reference sequence). This chain's CDR3 is CASSFYQGPHGYTF. The CDR3 bases are TGTGCCAGCAGCTTTTATCAGGGGCCCCATGGCTACACCTTC. The full variable domain, in which reference TRBV7-9 and TRBJ1-2 provide the parts outside the CDR3, is DTGVSQNPRHKITKRGQNVTFRCDPISEHNRLYWYRQTLGQGPEFLTYFQNEAQLEKSRLLSDRFSAERPKGSFSTLEIQRTEQGDSAMYLCASSFYQGPHGYTFGSGTRLTVV.

V is TRBV4-1 and J is TRBJ1-2, with D unclear. Germline lookup yields CDR1 MGHRA and CDR2 YSYEKL. The V gene lost 3 bases and the J gene lost 0 bases, with 11 bases spanning the gap. The CDR3 has 15 residues. This chain's CDR3 is CASSQGEGANYGYTF. CDR3 coding DNA: TGCGCCAGCAGCCAGGGAGAAGGAGCTAACTATGGCTACACCTTC.

This chain connects TRBV5-1 to TRBJ2-1; D is uncertain. The germline V gene has CDR1 SGHRS and CDR2 YFSETQ. Deletions cut 4 bases from V and 9 bases from J, with 11 bases between. The CDR3 covers 12 residues. CDR3 in DNA: TGCGCCAGCAGCATATTGTCGGGTGAGCAGTTCTTC. This translates into CASSILSGEQFF. Full variable domain (missing parts from reference TRBV5-1 and TRBJ2-1): KAGVTQTPRYLIKTRGQQVTLSCSPISGHRSVSWYQQTPGQGLQFLFEYFSETQRNKGNFPGRFSGRQFSNSRSEMNVSTLELGDSALYLCASSILSGEQFFGPGTRLTVL.

This chain connects TRBV4-1 to TRBJ2-2; D is perhaps TRBD1 (5 bases). The V gene lost 1 base and the J gene lost 5 bases, with 14 bases spanning the gap. CDR1 and CDR2 (germline): MGHRA, YSYEKL. The CDR3 contains 16 residues. The chain's CDR3 is CASSQVRSGKTGELFF. The CDR3 DNA follows: TGCGCCAGCAGCCAAGTTAGGTCAGGGAAGACCGGGGAGCTGTTTTTT.

The chain has TRBV4-1 and TRBJ2-7; 8 bases are shared with TRBD1. Germline CDR1 is MGHRA and CDR2 is YSYEKL. The CDR3 spans 15 residues. V lost 4 bases, J lost 4 bases, and 9 bases stayed unmatched. The CDR3 DNA reads as TGCGCCAGCAGCCGAACCGACAGGGGAGTGTACGAGCAGTACTTC. Protein product: CASSRTDRGVYEQYF.

The chain carries TRBV11-2 and TRBJ1-6, with D possibly TRBD1 on 6 matching bases. The CDR3 is made up of 16 amino acids. Between the trimmed V and J ends, which lost 1 base and 7 bases, there was a span of 14 bases. Germline assignment: CDR1 SGHAT and CDR2 FQNNGV. This CDR3 reads CASSLGGTGHNSPLHF. The CDR3 bases are TGTGCCAGCAGCTTAGGGGGAACGGGACACAATTCACCCCTCCACTTT.

V usage is TRBV5-6 and J usage is TRBJ1-2; TRBD1 aligns across 9 bases. Germline V gives CDR1 SGHDT, CDR2 YYEEEE. The CDR3 spans 16 residues. V lost 3 bases, J lost 0 bases, and 6 bases stayed unmatched. The CDR3 is CASSSGQGLANYGYTF. CDR3 coding DNA: TGTGCCAGCAGCTCCGGACAGGGGTTAGCTAACTATGGCTACACCTTC.

There are a few counts of this clone. The chain couples TRBV18 to TRBJ2-3, with D unresolved. Germline V gene data show CDR1 as KGHSH and CDR2 as LQKENI. The CDR3 length is 13 residues. With 6 bases removed from V and 6 bases from J, the gap between germline ends came to 13 bases. The CDR3 DNA is TGTGCCAGCTCGCTCCCCCCCGGGGATACGCAGTATTTT. This sequence encodes CASSLPPGDTQYF. Supplemented by reference TRBV18 and TRBJ2-3, the full variable domain reads NAGVMQNPRHLVRRRGQEARLRCSPMKGHSHVYWYRQLPEEGLKFMVYLQKENIIDESGMPKERFSAEFPKEGPSILRIQQVVRGDSAAYFCASSLPPGDTQYFGPGTRLTVL.